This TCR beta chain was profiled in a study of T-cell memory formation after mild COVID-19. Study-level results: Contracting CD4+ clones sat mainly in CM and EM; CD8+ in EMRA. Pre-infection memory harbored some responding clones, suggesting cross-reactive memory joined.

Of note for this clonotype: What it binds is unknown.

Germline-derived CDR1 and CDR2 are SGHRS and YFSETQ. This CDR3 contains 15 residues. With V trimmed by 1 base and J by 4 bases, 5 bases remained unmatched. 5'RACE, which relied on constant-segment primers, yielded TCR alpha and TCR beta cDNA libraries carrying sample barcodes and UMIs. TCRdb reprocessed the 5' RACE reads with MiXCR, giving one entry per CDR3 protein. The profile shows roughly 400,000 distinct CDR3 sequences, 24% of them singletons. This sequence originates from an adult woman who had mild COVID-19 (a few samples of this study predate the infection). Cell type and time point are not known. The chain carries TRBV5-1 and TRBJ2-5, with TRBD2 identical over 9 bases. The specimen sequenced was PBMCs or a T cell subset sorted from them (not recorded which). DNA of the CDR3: TGCGCCAGCAGCTTGAAGCTAGCGGGAACAGAGACCCAGTACTTC. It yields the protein CASSLKLAGTETQYF.